This T cell receptor (beta chain) is drawn from a study of cytomegalovirus exposure and HLA in healthy donors. About the study: Around 79 million unique TCRs, all from HLA-typed donors, were included in an early release of the data. Overall study results and limits: When a later analysis compared HLA-associated TCR beta chains with equally common others, the HLA-associated chains turned out to be more clonally expanded and to have lower generation probabilities.

All the people who gave samples were healthy bone marrow donors. Both 60 Vbeta primers and 13 Jbeta primers went into the PCR. The table came from immunoSEQ multiplex PCR; TCRdb's copy has only in-frame clones and leaves some out. The data hold under 150,000 clones, with under 90% observed a single time. Germline V CDR1 and CDR2: MNHEY, SVGAGI. The junction had 4 bases not matched to a gene; V was cut back by 2 bases and J by 0 bases. The CDR3 totals 16 residues. In the case of this clone: What it binds is unknown.

This receptor was identified in a male donor in good health and CMV-seronegative. The chain employs TRBV6-5 and TRBJ1-3; 7 nucleotides match TRBD1. The sequenced material came from PBMCs. As DNA, the CDR3 is TGTGCCAGCAGTTACACCTGGGACAGCTCTGGAAACACCATATATTTT. Translated: CASSYTWDSSGNTIYF.